This T cell receptor beta chain was documented in a study of T cells after yellow fever vaccination. Study-level results: It was a weaker secondary response, yet one that peaked faster, at day 5 versus 15. A large majority of primary-vaccination clones showed up again after the booster (96% CD4, approximately 90% CD8). Contaminating bulk clonotypes could be abundant in FACS-sorted repertoires. Some clonotypes, a small share, were shared between CD4 and CD8 compartments.

With 8 bases removed from V and 0 bases from J, the gap between germline ends came to 14 bases. Germline values: CDR1 MNHNS, CDR2 SASEGT. The CDR3 has 14 residues. From the 5' RACE reads, TCRdb called clonotypes with MiXCR, one entry per CDR3 protein. The sample consists of about 63,000 distinct CDR3 sequences, 7.4% of them appearing once. This clonotype was found many times. Its antigen is unidentified. The receptor's source is a man aged 25-45 years who received the YFV17D yellow fever vaccine. V and J are TRBV6-1 and TRBJ2-7; D may be TRBD2 (6 bases). This specimen consisted of CD8+ T cells sorted from PBMCs, obtained 15 days after the yellow fever booster vaccination. The CDR3 sequence: CASGGNSDSYEQYF. CDR3 in DNA: TGTGCCAGCGGGGGGAACTCCGACTCCTACGAGCAGTACTTC.